The 17 T cell receptor beta chains in this list originate from one sample, sequenced in a study of early T cells in non-severe SARS-CoV-2 infection. TCRdb used MiXCR to reprocess the 5' RACE reads, holding one entry per CDR3 protein. This sample yields tens of thousands of distinct CDR3 sequences, of which approximately 6% are seen a single time; less than 8% belongs to the top ten. The sample taken for sequencing was whole blood. These receptors all stem from an adult who was a healthcare worker with PCR-confirmed SARS-CoV-2 infection or an uninfected control (not recorded which).

A few counts support this clonotype. The genes are TRBV7-9 and TRBJ1-1; D remains unclear. Germline V gene lookup returns CDR1 SEHNR and CDR2 FQNEAQ (reference sequence). CDR3 length: 14 residues. The V end lost 6 bases, the J end lost 1 base, and 12 bases lay between the germline ends. The CDR3 sequence: CASSPLRENTEAFF. Written as DNA, the CDR3 is TGTGCCAGCAGTCCATTACGGGAGAACACTGAAGCTTTCTTT.

This clonotype showed up many times. The CDR3 sequence is CASRGLAGGGDTQYF. In DNA, the CDR3 is TGCGCCAGCAGGGGACTAGCGGGGGGAGGAGATACGCAGTATTTT. This chain uses TRBV10-2 with TRBJ2-3; the match to TRBD2 covers 15 bases. Germline V gene sequence: CDR1 WSHSY, CDR2 SAAADI. The CDR3 runs 15 residues. Trimming removed 6 bases from V and 5 bases from J; junction bases left unmatched: 3.

This clonotype was recorded a few times. The J gene is TRBJ2-7, the V gene TRBV13, with 7 bases lining up with TRBD1. The trim removed 7 bases at V and 2 bases at J, leaving 14 bases unmatched. The CDR3 has 16 amino acids. Germline V gives CDR1 PRHDT, CDR2 FYEKMQ (reference sequence). The chain's CDR3 is CASTSQSRDRAYEQYF. In nucleotides, the CDR3 is TGTGCCAGCACCTCCCAATCCCGGGACAGAGCCTACGAGCAGTACTTC.

Of note for this clonotype: This sequence may be a read error, since a much larger clone differs from it by one base. The rearrangement uses TRBV7-6 and TRBJ2-3; 15 bases are shared with TRBD2. The CDR3 is 18 amino acids. CDR1 SGHVS and CDR2 FNYEAQ come from the germline V gene. The V segment lost 6 bases and the J segment 2 bases; nucleotides outside the gene matches: 9. The CDR3 is CASSPGTSGGFDTDTQYF. The DNA of the CDR3 is TGTGCCAGCAGTCCCGGGACTAGCGGGGGGTTCGACACAGATACGCAGTATTTT. Full variable domain (missing parts from reference TRBV7-6 and TRBJ2-3): GAGVSQSPRYKVTKRGQDVALRCDPISGHVSLYWYRQALGQGPEFLTYFNYEAQQDKSGLPNDRFSAERPEGSISTLTIQRTEQRDSAMYRCASSPGTSGGFDTDTQYFGPGTRLTVL.

The sample holds many counts of this clonotype. The gene calls are TRBV18 and TRBJ1-2; no clear D. Trimming stripped 4 bases from V and 1 base from J, with 28 bases between. Looked up from germline, CDR1 is KGHSH and CDR2 is LQKENI. The CDR3 runs to 20 residues. In DNA, the CDR3 is TGTGCCAGCTCACGGGGAAGGCCCAAGTCTGAACTCAGAAATAACTATGGCTACACCTTC. Amino acids: CASSRGRPKSELRNNYGYTF.

For this clonotype: A junction boundary mismatches the germline segment, possibly from a read error. The V and J genes are TRBV19 and TRBJ1-6; D is unclear. Germline V lookup: CDR1 LNHDA, CDR2 SQIVND (reference sequence). The CDR3 covers 13 residues. The CDR3 region has the DNA TGTGCCAGTAGTATTGGAAAGGATTCATCCCTCCACTTT. It yields the protein CASSIGKDSSLHF.

This clonotype was seen repeatedly, ten times or more. This chain uses TRBV19 with TRBJ1-5; TRBD1 is a possible D gene (6 bases). V was clipped by 7 bases and J by 3 bases, with 13 bases between them. CDR3 length: 14 amino acids. CDR1 and CDR2 from the germline V gene are LNHDA and SQIVND (reference sequence). CDR3 nucleotides: TGTGCCAGTACCCGTACAGGGATCAATCAGCCCCAGCATTTT. Protein: CASTRTGINQPQHF.

With respect to this clonotype: A much more abundant neighbour one base away suggests this may be a read error. This rearrangement joins TRBV9 to TRBJ2-3; D possibly corresponds to TRBD1 (5 bases). The length of the CDR3 is 15 residues. The germline V gene encodes CDR1 SGDLS and CDR2 YYNGEE. The CDR3 is CASSVATISTGTQYF. CDR3 coding DNA: TGTGCCAGCAGCGTAGCTACTATAAGCACAGGTACGCAGTATTTT.

This clonotype was recorded many times. The CDR3 region has the DNA TGTGCCAGCAGCGAGCCAGGGACATGGGGCTACACCTTC. This encodes CASSEPGTWGYTF. V and J are TRBV9 and TRBJ1-2; D perhaps matches TRBD1 (6 bases). V was cut by 3 bases and J by 8 bases, with 14 bases left in between. Looked up from germline, CDR1 is SGDLS and CDR2 is YYNGEE. CDR3 length equals 13 residues. Filled out from reference TRBV9 and TRBJ1-2, the complete variable domain reads DSGVTQTPKHLITATGQRVTLRCSPRSGDLSVYWYQQSLDQGLQFLIQYYNGEERAKGNILERFSAQQFPDLHSELNLSSLELGDSALYFCASSEPGTWGYTFGSGTRLTVV.

This clonotype was seen a few times. The V call is TRBV4-2, the J call TRBJ2-3; possible D gene TRBD1, 6 bases. This CDR3 has 18 residues. Germline lookup yields CDR1 LGHNA and CDR2 YNFKEQ. V lost 0 bases and J lost 1, with 17 bases in between. The CDR3 nucleotides read TGTGCCAGCAGCCAAGATCATAGACCGGGACAACGCACAGATACGCAGTATTTT. It yields the protein CASSQDHRPGQRTDTQYF.

This rearrangement joins TRBV30 to TRBJ2-2; 8 bases are shared with TRBD1. The V segment lost 5 bases and the J segment 9 bases; nucleotides outside the gene matches: 5. CDR1 and CDR2 from the germline V gene are GTSNPN and SVGIG (reference sequence). The CDR3 runs 12 residues. The CDR3 here is CAWGQGARELFF. CDR3 sequence (DNA): TGTGCCTGGGGTCAGGGGGCCAGGGAGCTGTTTTTT.

The V call is TRBV7-8, the J call TRBJ2-4, with D perhaps matching TRBD1 (5 bases). The germline V gene encodes CDR1 SGHVS and CDR2 FQNEAQ. The CDR3 is made up of 18 amino acids. The V end was cut by 0 bases, the J end by 6 bases, with 21 bases between. CDR3 in amino acids: CASSLATNSLGPGNIQYF. The CDR3 DNA reads as TGTGCCAGCAGCTTAGCCACCAATTCGTTGGGGCCGGGAAACATTCAGTACTTC.

The chain employs TRBV19 and TRBJ1-2; D remains ambiguous. There are 12 residues in the CDR3. Per germline, CDR1 LNHDA and CDR2 SQIVND (reference sequence). V lost 2 bases and J lost 5, with 6 bases in between. In DNA form, the CDR3 reads TGTGCCAGTAGTATATCCAATTATGGCTACACCTTC. Its protein product is CASSISNYGYTF.

This clonotype was recorded many times. This chain links TRBV20-1 with TRBJ1-1; D is undetermined. Per the germline V gene, CDR1 is DFQATT and CDR2 is SNEGSKA (reference sequence). The CDR3 contains 10 residues. V lost 6 bases and J lost 8, with 10 bases in between. The CDR3, as DNA: TGCAGTGCCAAGAAGTTCGAAGCTTTCTTT. The encoded protein is CSAKKFEAFF.

This chain connects TRBV5-5 to TRBJ1-2; D remains ambiguous. The V and J ends lost 2 bases and 1 base respectively, with 6 bases between them. Germline loops: CDR1 SGHKS, CDR2 YYEKEE (reference sequence). CDR3 length: 13 amino acids. The CDR3 bases are TGTGCCAGCAGCTTAAACTTTAACTATGGCTACACCTTC. Translating gives CASSLNFNYGYTF.

This clonotype appeared many times. The V and J genes are TRBV20-1 and TRBJ2-3; tentatively, D is TRBD1 or TRBD2 (6 bases each). V shed 3 bases and J shed 0 bases, with 13 bases lying between them. CDR1 is DFQATT, CDR2 SNEGSKA, per germline (reference sequence). The CDR3 covers 15 residues. The CDR3 coding sequence is TGCAGTGCTAGTATCGGGGGCCCTAGCACAGATACGCAGTATTTT. It translates to CSASIGGPSTDTQYF.

At least ten counts were recorded for this clonotype. This chain joins TRBV3-1 and TRBJ2-3, with 9 bases that match TRBD2. CDR1 is LGHDT and CDR2 is YNNKEL in the germline V gene (reference sequence). V trimming: 4 bases; J trimming: 6 bases; junction bases outside the gene matches: 11. CDR3 size: 16 residues. The CDR3 coding sequence is TGTGCCAGCAGCCGCAATTTAGCGGGAGCATCGGATACGCAGTATTTT. Protein: CASSRNLAGASDTQYF.